This T cell receptor beta chain is from a study of T cell repertoires in cytomegalovirus infection. Across the whole study: Use of recently identified HLA-C-restricted and well-studied HLA-B-restricted CMV epitopes was part of the study. CMV infection plus the matching HLA type was flagged by public TCR beta signatures. Regarding the study as a whole: Summed frequency of shared TCR beta families picked out CMV carriers who also had the relevant HLA. Across the ex vivo response, the dominant clonotypes were HLA-C-restricted CMV-specific TCR beta clonotypes.

The CDR3 runs to 15 residues. Germline V lookup: CDR1 MNHNS, CDR2 SASEGT. The V gene lost 3 bases and the J gene lost 1 base, with 11 bases spanning the gap. TCRdb reprocessed the reads with MiXCR, giving one entry per CDR3 protein. The sample has 750,000 to 950,000 distinct CDR3 sequences; under 35% are singletons. This clonotype was counted at least ten times. Its antigen is unidentified. The gene calls are TRBV6-1 and TRBJ2-3; the D is unclear. The material was cultured CD8+ T cells from PBMCs, obtained from culture after CMV antigen stimulation. This receptor was identified in a human donor in good health (CMV status not recorded). Some clones in this sample may be carry-over from other donors' samples. CDR3 sequence reads: CASSDFRMGTDTQYF. The CDR3, as DNA: TGTGCCAGCAGTGATTTCCGGATGGGCACAGATACGCAGTATTTT.